The 30 T cell receptor beta chains presented below share a single source sample, sequenced in a study of tumor-infiltrating lymphocytes in localized non-small cell lung cancer. Repertoires were generated with immunoSEQ multiplex PCR, while TCRdb's copy carries only in-frame clones and drops some. The sample yields about 15,000 clones, 69% seen once. Sequencing input: lung tumor tissue. The source of these receptors is a human donor with non-small cell lung cancer.

The chain couples TRBV5-1 to TRBJ2-1, with D possibly matching TRBD2 (6 bases). Germline values: CDR1 SGHRS, CDR2 YFSETQ. V lost 1 base and J lost 5, with 13 bases in between. The CDR3 sequence is 15 residues long. The CDR3 DNA follows: TGCGCCAGCAGCTTGCCCCTCGGGAGTCACAATGAGCAGTTCTTC. Its translation is CASSLPLGSHNEQFF.

This rearrangement joins TRBV4-2 to TRBJ2-7, with 9 bases aligning to TRBD1. Germline CDR1 LGHNA, CDR2 YNFKEQ. The CDR3 extends over 16 amino acids. V lost 0 bases to trimming and J lost 4 bases; unmatched junction nucleotides: 7. The CDR3 coding sequence is TGTGCCAGCAGCCAAGATCCCCTGACAGGGGGGTACGAGCAGTACTTC. This sequence encodes CASSQDPLTGGYEQYF.

This chain uses TRBV10-2 with TRBJ2-5; D is ambiguous. Germline V gene data show CDR1 as WSHSY and CDR2 as SAAADI. Trimming removed 4 bases from V and 5 bases from J, with 8 bases in between. CDR3 length: 12 amino acids. CDR3 DNA: TGCGCCAGCAGTGTGTCACAGGAGACCCAGTACTTC. Amino acids: CASSVSQETQYF.

The chain combines TRBV9 with TRBJ1-3; TRBD1 matches at 8 bases. Germline V gives CDR1 SGDLS, CDR2 YYNGEE. J lost 1 base, V lost 1 base, and 7 bases had no gene match. This CDR3 has 17 amino acids. This chain's CDR3 is CASSVFPGQESGNTIYF. CDR3 nucleotides: TGTGCCAGCAGCGTATTCCCGGGACAGGAATCTGGAAACACCATATATTTT.

The sample holds a few counts of this clone. V is TRBV23-1 and J is TRBJ2-2; 8 bases match TRBD1. TRBV23-1 is an ORF for which the function is uncertain. The CDR3 covers 17 residues. V gave up 0 bases and J gave up 5 bases; unmatched junction bases: 8. The DNA for the CDR3 is TGCGCCAGCAGTCAATCAACAGGGGGGCCGGAGACCGGGGAGCTGTTTTTT. Translation gives CASSQSTGGPETGELFF.

This clone was found once. The V and J genes are TRBV11-2 and TRBJ2-5; TRBD2 matches at 8 bases. CDR1 is SGHAT and CDR2 is FQNNGV in the germline V gene. The CDR3 contains 15 residues. The trim removed 5 bases at V and 4 bases at J, leaving 9 bases unmatched. CDR3 protein: CASSEGTRGGETQYF. DNA for the CDR3: TGTGCCAGCAGCGAGGGGACTAGAGGAGGAGAGACCCAGTACTTC.

The rearrangement links TRBV20-1 to TRBJ2-7; weak D call: TRBD1 (5 bases). Between the trimmed V and J ends, which lost 2 bases and 6 bases, there was a span of 8 bases. Germline V gives CDR1 DFQATT, CDR2 SNEGSKA (reference sequence). CDR3 size: 11 residues. The CDR3, as DNA: TGCAGTGCTAGACAGGGTTTCGAGCAGTACTTC. Residues: CSARQGFEQYF.

This clone was counted a few times. The gene calls are TRBV18 and TRBJ1-2, with D possibly matching TRBD1 (6 bases). V shed 3 bases and J shed 2 bases, with 10 bases lying between them. The CDR3 extends over 14 amino acids. Germline V gene lookup returns CDR1 KGHSH and CDR2 LQKENI. CDR3 bases: TGTGCCAGCTCACCGGACAGCTACAACTATGGCTACACCTTC. Encoded protein: CASSPDSYNYGYTF.

The chain couples TRBV19 to TRBJ1-5; 7 bases align to TRBD1. The CDR3 length is 15 residues. Germline CDR1 and CDR2: LNHDA and SQIVND (reference sequence). The V segment lost 6 bases and the J segment 2 bases; nucleotides outside the gene matches: 7. The CDR3: CASRKTGQRNQPQHF. CDR3 coding DNA: TGTGCCAGTAGGAAGACGGGACAGCGCAATCAGCCCCAGCATTTT.

This clone came up a few times. The identical CDR3 is also encoded by other nucleotide sequences in the sample. The chain couples TRBV9 to TRBJ2-5, with no clear D. V dropped 0 bases and J dropped 5 bases, with 11 bases sitting between them. CDR3 length: 14 amino acids. Germline values: CDR1 SGDLS, CDR2 YYNGEE. CDR3 sequence (DNA): TGTGCCAGCAGCGTAGGCATAGCCGGGGAGACCCAGTACTTC. This sequence encodes CASSVGIAGETQYF.

The gene calls are TRBV6-5 and TRBJ1-2, with 10 bases fitting TRBD1. Trimming took 0 bases from V and 1 from J; bases not matched to a gene: 2. The CDR3 contains 16 residues. Germline CDR1 is MNHEY and CDR2 is SVGAGI. The CDR3 nucleotides read TGTGCCAGCAGTTACTCGAGGACAGGGGGTAACTATGGCTACACCTTC. As protein: CASSYSRTGGNYGYTF.

This rearrangement joins TRBV7-2 to TRBJ2-3; 7 nucleotides agree with TRBD2. CDR3 length: 14 residues. Germline V gene lookup returns CDR1 SGHTA and CDR2 FQGNSA. Trimming at V came to 2 bases and at J to 10 bases, leaving 9 bases not matched to a gene. The CDR3 spells CASSLKSGAPSQYF. The CDR3 bases are TGTGCCAGCAGCTTAAAGAGCGGGGCCCCTTCGCAGTATTTT. The complete variable domain, with remaining parts taken from reference TRBV7-2 and TRBJ2-3, reads GAGVSQSPSNKVTEKGKDVELRCDPISGHTALYWYRQSLGQGLEFLIYFQGNSAPDKSGLPSDRFSAERTGGSVSTLTIQRTQQEDSAVYLCASSLKSGAPSQYFGPGTRLTVL.

The chain carries TRBV27 and TRBJ2-1, with TRBD2 identical over 8 bases. Germline loops: CDR1 MNHEY, CDR2 SMNVEV (reference sequence). Unmatched junction bases numbered 7, after V lost 2 bases and J lost 7 bases. The CDR3 is 15 residues long. The CDR3: CASSLDGRAGNEQFF. For the CDR3, the DNA is TGTGCCAGCAGTTTAGACGGGAGGGCCGGGAATGAGCAGTTCTTC.

This chain connects TRBV4-3 to TRBJ2-7; 10 nucleotides match TRBD2. There are 16 residues in the CDR3. In germline, CDR1 is LGHNA, CDR2 YSLEER. The trim removed 1 base at V and 4 bases at J, leaving 7 bases unmatched. This CDR3 reads CASSQGFLAGVYEQYF. The CDR3 coding sequence is TGCGCCAGCAGCCAAGGGTTTCTAGCGGGAGTGTACGAGCAGTACTTC.

This chain uses TRBV30 with TRBJ1-2; D is possibly TRBD1 (6 bases). Germline loops: CDR1 GTSNPN, CDR2 SVGIG (reference sequence). Deletions cut 2 bases from V and 2 bases from J, with 12 bases between. The CDR3 has 14 amino acids. The CDR3 nucleotides read TGTGCCTGGAGTTCGGGGGGCACAAACTATGGCTACACCTTC. It yields the protein CAWSSGGTNYGYTF.

V gene TRBV11-1 combines with J gene TRBJ1-1; D is uncertain. Looked up from germline, CDR1 is SGHAT and CDR2 is FQDESV (reference sequence). Trimming removed 3 bases at V and 6 bases at J, with 11 bases between. This CDR3 comprises 13 residues. CDR3 nucleotides: TGTGCCAGCAGCTTTACCCGAGACGCTGAAGCTTTCTTT. Its translation is CASSFTRDAEAFF.

The gene calls are TRBV7-9 and TRBJ2-7; 12 bases line up with TRBD1. Germline V CDR1 and CDR2: SEHNR, FQNEAQ (reference sequence). V shed 5 bases and J 4 bases; nucleotides not matched to a gene: 6. The CDR3 runs to 15 residues. The DNA for the CDR3 is TGTGCCAGCAGCATCGGGACAGGGGGCGCGTACGAGCAGTACTTC. It specifies CASSIGTGGAYEQYF.

A single count supports this clone. The rearrangement joins TRBV10-3 to TRBJ1-5; D may be TRBD1 (6 bases). The CDR3 runs 12 residues. V was trimmed by 10 bases and J by 3 bases, leaving 10 bases between them. Germline V CDR1 and CDR2: ENHRY, SYGVKD. In DNA form, the CDR3 reads TGTGCCACCAGACAGGCCAATCAGCCCCAGCATTTT. Translation: CATRQANQPQHF.

This clone was detected only a few times. The gene calls are TRBV6-4 and TRBJ2-3, with TRBD2 identical over 9 bases. This CDR3 is 15 amino acids long. After removal of 3 bases from V and 1 base from J, the junction contained 2 bases not matched to a gene. Germline V gives CDR1 MRHNA, CDR2 SNTAGT. CDR3 region: CASSEVAGGTDTQYF. DNA for the CDR3: TGTGCCAGCAGTGAAGTAGCGGGGGGCACAGATACGCAGTATTTT.

The chain uses TRBV30 and TRBJ2-1, with D maybe TRBD1 (6 bases). Germline V gene sequence: CDR1 GTSNPN, CDR2 SVGIG (reference sequence). The CDR3 contains 16 residues. The germline V and J ends were trimmed by 5 bases and 0 bases, with 17 bases remaining between them. As DNA, the CDR3 is TGTGCCTGGCAGAGACGCAGGGGACCCTCCTACAATGAGCAGTTCTTC. Encoded protein: CAWQRRRGPSYNEQFF.

By frequency in the sample, this clone is medium-sized. This chain joins TRBV4-2 and TRBJ2-1; TRBD1 might be the D (5 bases). This CDR3 has 16 amino acids. Trimming removed 0 bases at V and 6 bases at J, with 15 bases between. Germline V gives CDR1 LGHNA, CDR2 YNFKEQ. CDR3 protein: CASSQDQGVGSNEQFF. DNA for the CDR3: TGTGCCAGCAGCCAAGATCAAGGGGTAGGAAGCAATGAGCAGTTCTTC.

This clone has just a few counts. The chain combines TRBV5-1 with TRBJ2-7, with a weak D call TRBD1 (6 bases). CDR3 length: 15 amino acids. V lost 0 bases, J lost 2 bases, and 12 bases lay in between. The germline gives CDR1 SGHRS, CDR2 YFSETQ. CDR3: CASSLAQGTTYEQYF. CDR3 bases: TGCGCCAGCAGCTTGGCACAGGGAACCACCTACGAGCAGTACTTC.

The rearrangement links TRBV28 to TRBJ2-5, with TRBD2 identical over 12 bases. Germline assignment: CDR1 MDHEN and CDR2 SYDVKM. Trimming took 3 bases from V and 5 from J; bases not matched to a gene: 4. The CDR3 is 15 residues long. DNA for the CDR3: TGTGCCAGCAGTTTCCTAGCGGGAGGGGCTGAGACCCAGTACTTC. This encodes CASSFLAGGAETQYF. Based on the CDR3 plus reference TRBV28 and TRBJ2-5, the full variable domain is DVKVTQSSRYLVKRTGEKVFLECVQDMDHENMFWYRQDPGLGLRLIYFSYDVKMKEKGDIPEGYSVSREKKERFSLILESASTNQTSMYLCASSFLAGGAETQYFGPGTRLLVL.

The chain joins TRBV5-1 to TRBJ1-3; D gene unclear. V lost 4 bases, J lost 4 bases, and 12 bases lay in between. The CDR3 runs to 14 residues. Per germline, CDR1 SGHRS and CDR2 YFSETQ. The DNA of the CDR3 is TGCGCCAGCAGCGTCGGACGGGCGGGAAACACCATATATTTT. Amino acids: CASSVGRAGNTIYF.

Note on this clone: Other DNA sequences in the same sample also yield this CDR3. The chain's CDR3 is CASSLGQGGQPQHF. The CDR3 DNA reads TGTGCCAGCAGCTTGGGACAGGGGGGTCAGCCCCAGCATTTT. The chain combines TRBV7-9 with TRBJ1-5, with 11 bases aligning to TRBD1. V lost 3 bases, J lost 6 bases, and 1 base stayed unmatched. The CDR3 runs 14 residues. From germline, CDR1 is SEHNR and CDR2 FQNEAQ (reference sequence).

The chain links TRBV7-8 to TRBJ2-7; D might be TRBD1 or TRBD2, each matching 7 bases. Germline V gives CDR1 SGHVS, CDR2 FQNEAQ. V was cut by 4 bases and J by 4 bases, with 17 bases left in between. The CDR3 has 15 residues. CDR3 nucleotide sequence: TGTGCCAGCAGCTGGGGAGGGACAGTGTATTACGAGCAGTACTTC. It translates to CASSWGGTVYYEQYF.

This rearrangement joins TRBV5-1 to TRBJ2-1; 10 bases are shared with TRBD2. The CDR3 covers 14 residues. Trimming at V came to 2 bases and at J to 10 bases, leaving 6 bases not matched to a gene. The germline V gene has CDR1 SGHRS and CDR2 YFSETQ. CDR3 nucleotide sequence: TGCGCCAGCAGCTTAGGACTAGCGGCCCTCGAGCAGTTCTTC. Residues: CASSLGLAALEQFF.

This rearrangement joins TRBV9 to TRBJ2-1, with a possible D match to TRBD2 (5 bases). The germline CDR1 and CDR2 sequences are SGDLS and YYNGEE. The length of the CDR3 is 13 residues. Between the trimmed V and J ends, which lost 3 bases and 9 bases, there was a span of 13 bases. CDR3 nucleotides: TGTGCCAGCAGCGGGGCCAGCGCGGGTGAGCAGTTCTTC. The encoded protein is CASSGASAGEQFF.

The rearrangement uses TRBV5-1 and TRBJ2-5; the match to TRBD2 covers 14 bases. CDR3 length equals 19 residues. The germline CDR1 and CDR2 sequences are SGHRS and YFSETQ. Trimming at V came to 2 bases and at J to 1 base, leaving 10 bases not matched to a gene. CDR3 region: CASSLQGTSGRGVQETQYF. CDR3 nucleotide sequence: TGCGCCAGCAGCTTACAGGGGACTAGCGGGAGAGGGGTCCAAGAGACCCAGTACTTC.

The chain carries TRBV14 and TRBJ1-1; D gene unclear. There are 13 residues in the CDR3. Looked up from germline, CDR1 is SGHDN and CDR2 is FVKESK. The V and J ends lost 7 bases and 1 base respectively, with 10 bases between them. CDR3 nucleotide sequence: TGTGCCAGCAACCGCCAGGAGAACACTGAAGCTTTCTTT. Translation: CASNRQENTEAFF.